This T cell receptor (beta chain) was retrieved from a study of identical twins. TCRdb called the 5' RACE reads again in MiXCR, with one record for every CDR3 protein. The data show about 520,000 distinct CDR3 sequences, around 20% seen once. About this clonotype itself: Its cognate antigen is unknown.

The donor group consisted entirely of healthy Caucasians. CDR3 size: 14 residues. With V trimmed by 7 bases and J by 6 bases, 9 bases remained unmatched. Findings and limits, study-wide: Out-of-frame alpha sequences shared by twins showed excess low generation probability.

A further study also used this sample, focusing on T cells expressing NK-cell markers. From that second work: Each TCR beta repertoire originated in sorted T cells that were CD3+CD56+NKG2C+, CD3+CD56+NKG2C- or CD3+CD56-NKG2C+. The study found these clonotypes also leading the CD3+CD56-NKG2C+ fraction in a few donors.

What was sequenced was CD4+ T cells sorted from blood. The TCR originated in a woman younger than 30 in good health. The chain joins TRBV12-3 or TRBV12-4 to TRBJ1-5; 7 nucleotides line up with TRBD1. CDR3 bases: TGTGCCAGCATGGCGGGTAGGGGGCTTCAGCCCCAGCATTTT. Its protein product is CASMAGRGLQPQHF.